These T cell receptor beta chains were read from a single sample in a study of T cells in Graves' hyperthyroidism and ophthalmopathy. TCRdb ran MiXCR on the multiplex PCR reads and lists one entry per CDR3 protein. The data hold a few hundred thousand distinct CDR3 sequences, with approximately 13% observed a single time. What was sequenced was blood. These receptors all come from a woman aged 40-49 years with Graves' ophthalmopathy. CDR3s include the opening cysteine and the closing phenylalanine or tryptophan. The D gene is left open where the match is weak. Expanded clones are given a class, and other clones once, few, many or no size at all.

>many|TRBV6-1|NA|TRBJ1-4
TGTGCCAGCAGCGCGGACAAGAGTGAAAAACTGTTTTTT
CASSADKSEKLFF
>NA|TRBV11-3|NA|TRBJ2-7
TGTGCCAGCAGCTTAGAAGGACACCCTACCTACGAGCAGTACTTC
CASSLEGHPTYEQYF
>many|TRBV6-5|TRBD2|TRBJ2-1
TGTGCCAGCAGTTTCCTATCTAGCGGCCGTCTTCACAATGAGCAGTTCTTC
CASSFLSSGRLHNEQFF
>many|TRBV12-3/TRBV12-4|NA|TRBJ2-2
TGTGCCAGCAGAGCTGCCGGGGAGCTGTTTTTT
CASRAAGELFF
>many|TRBV6-2/TRBV6-3|NA|TRBJ2-3
TGTGCCAGCAGTTCGCCAACTAGAAAACCAGATACGCAGTATTTT
CASSSPTRKPDTQYF
>few|TRBV25-1|NA|TRBJ1-5
TGTGCCAGCAGTGGAACAGGTTACAATCAGCCCCAGCATTTT
CASSGTGYNQPQHF
>NA|TRBV3-1|NA|TRBJ2-5
TGTGCCAGCAGCCAAGGTATGGGCGGTTTTTACCAAGAGACCCAGTACTTC
CASSQGMGGFYQETQYF
>NA|TRBV7-9|TRBD2|TRBJ2-1
TGTGCCAGCAGGCTAGCGGGGGGGGTGGATGAGCAGTTCTTC
CASRLAGGVDEQFF
>many|TRBV2|TRBD1|TRBJ2-7
TGTGCCAGCGGAGACAGGGGCTACGAGCAGTACTTC
CASGDRGYEQYF
>many|TRBV6-1|NA|TRBJ1-3
TGTGCCAGCAGTCATCTGAGGAGCTCTGGAAACACCATATATTTT
CASSHLRSSGNTIYF
>NA|TRBV20-1|NA|TRBJ1-6
TGCAGTGCTAGAGAGTCTGGGAGGGGGAAGGGGAATAATTCACCCCTCCACTTT
CSARESGRGKGNNSPLHF
>many|TRBV24-1|NA|TRBJ2-1
TGTGCCACCAGTAGTGTGTGGGCCGACAATGAGCAGTTCTTC
CATSSVWADNEQFF
>NA|TRBV27|NA|TRBJ2-5
TGTGCCAGCAGTTCCCTTAATCAAGAGACCCAGTACTTC
CASSSLNQETQYF
>NA|TRBV9|NA|TRBJ2-6
TGTGCCAGCAGCGTAGCAGGGGCAGGGGTCTTCTCTGGGGCCAACGTCCTGACTTTC
CASSVAGAGVFSGANVLTF
>NA|TRBV3-1|NA|TRBJ2-7
TGTGCCAGCAGCCAAGACCTTCCGGGGAAGGCCTACGAGCAGTACTTC
CASSQDLPGKAYEQYF
>many|TRBV19|NA|TRBJ2-1
TGTGCCAGTAGTATAGACTCCTACTCCTACAATGAGCAGTTCTTC
CASSIDSYSYNEQFF
>many|TRBV7-8|NA|TRBJ2-7
TGTGCCAGCAGCCCTAGGTCCGGGGCCATAGGCGGTGGGTCCTACGAGCAGTACTTC
CASSPRSGAIGGGSYEQYF
>many|TRBV5-5|NA|TRBJ1-5
TGTGCCAGCAGCTTGGGGTCCCGAACATTAAATCAGCCCCAGCATTTT
CASSLGSRTLNQPQHF
>few|TRBV5-1|NA|TRBJ2-2
TGCGCCAGCAGGAGGGGGGACGGGGAGCTGTTTTTT
CASRRGDGELFF
>few|TRBV14|TRBD1|TRBJ1-2
TGTGCCAGCAGCCAAGCTCGGGACAGGGGGTTAGATGGCTACACCTTC
CASSQARDRGLDGYTF
>NA|TRBV15|TRBD1|TRBJ2-7
TGTGCCACCAGCTGGGGGACAGGGGGGCGCGAGCAGTACTTC
CATSWGTGGREQYF
>few|TRBV6-2/TRBV6-3|NA|TRBJ2-1
TGTGCCAGCAGTTACTCGTTTCTCAATGAGCAGTTCTTC
CASSYSFLNEQFF
>few|TRBV6-1|TRBD1|TRBJ1-2
TGTGCCAGCAGTAAGGACCCAGGGGGCTACTATGGCTACACCTTC
CASSKDPGGYYGYTF
>many|TRBV12-3/TRBV12-4|TRBD2|TRBJ2-7
TGTGCCAGCAGCTTGGGGGCGGGGGGTACCTACGAGCAGTACTTC
CASSLGAGGTYEQYF
>many|TRBV15|NA|TRBJ1-2
TGTGCCACCAGCCACCATACAGTAAACTATGGCTACACCTTC
CATSHHTVNYGYTF
>few|TRBV5-6|TRBD2|TRBJ2-1
TGTGCCACCTCAATGGGAGGGTCGGAGAGTGAGCAGTTCTTC
CATSMGGSESEQFF
>many|TRBV27|TRBD2|TRBJ2-2
TGTGCCACGGCTAGCGGGACCAACACCGGGGAGCTGTTTTTT
CATASGTNTGELFF
>many|TRBV7-2|TRBD2|TRBJ2-5
TGTGCCAGCAGCTACCACGGACTAGCGATCAAGACCCAGTACTTC
CASSYHGLAIKTQYF
>many|TRBV20-1|TRBD2|TRBJ2-5
TGCAGTGCTAGAGCTCCGGGACTAGGGGAGACCCAGTACTTC
CSARAPGLGETQYF
>many|TRBV10-3|TRBD1|TRBJ2-7
TGTGCCATCGGACAGGGAGGTGACTACGAGCAGTACTTC
CAIGQGGDYEQYF
>few|TRBV7-9|TRBD1|TRBJ2-7
TGTGCCAGCAGCTTACCAGGCGGGACAGGGGTCTACGAGCAGTACTTC
CASSLPGGTGVYEQYF